The 12 T cell receptor beta chains in this list originate from one sample, sequenced in a study of shared clonotypes between healthy human individuals. Generated by immunoSEQ multiplex PCR, the TCRdb table keeps only in-frame clones and is missing some. The table includes 1,100,000 or so clones, 75% to 85% detected once. Sequenced: memory CD4+ T cells from PBMCs. Noted subset: CD45RA-negative fraction. Receptor source: a man aged 18 to 29 in good health. Some clones in this sample may be carry-over from other donors' samples.

The chain links TRBV5-1 to TRBJ2-5; 8 bases agree with TRBD2. Trimming removed 0 bases from V and 2 bases from J; junction bases left unmatched: 9. The CDR3 length is 17 residues. Germline lookup yields CDR1 SGHRS and CDR2 YFSETQ. For the CDR3, the DNA is TGCGCCAGCAGCTTGGCCCGGGGGATAGCGGGGCAAGAGACCCAGTACTTC. Protein product: CASSLARGIAGQETQYF.

The V call is TRBV28, the J call TRBJ2-3, with D perhaps being TRBD1 or TRBD2 (7 bases each). The CDR3 has 12 residues. CDR1 is MDHEN and CDR2 is SYDVKM in the germline V gene. V dropped 5 bases and J dropped 6 bases, with 9 bases sitting between them. The CDR3 is CASSQGGDTQYF. CDR3 DNA: TGTGCCAGCAGTCAGGGGGGGGATACGCAGTATTTT.

This clone was counted between two and nine times. V gene TRBV5-1 combines with J gene TRBJ2-3, with TRBD1 as a possible D gene (5 bases). The CDR3 is 14 amino acids. Trimming left V 4 bases short and J 4 bases short, with 13 bases between. Looked up from germline, CDR1 is SGHRS and CDR2 is YFSETQ. The CDR3 loop is CASSLTVLPDTQYF. CDR3 DNA: TGCGCCAGCAGCCTGACAGTTCTCCCAGATACGCAGTATTTT.

The J gene is TRBJ2-3, the V gene TRBV9; 9 positions agree with TRBD2. V was clipped by 0 bases and J by 0 bases; unmatched bases: 8. The CDR3 is 18 amino acids. The V gene's germline CDR1 is SGDLS and CDR2 YYNGEE. The CDR3 protein is CASSVEKSLAGSTDTQYF. For the CDR3, the DNA is TGTGCCAGCAGCGTAGAAAAGAGCCTAGCGGGAAGCACAGATACGCAGTATTTT.

The rearrangement uses TRBV5-4 and TRBJ2-5; possibly TRBD2 for D (5 bases). Germline V CDR1 and CDR2: SGHNT, YYREEE (reference sequence). V was shortened by 4 bases and J by 1 base, with 11 bases between the two germline ends. This CDR3 spans 14 amino acids. DNA of the CDR3: TGTGCCAGCAGCCCCCGGGGAGTCCAAGAGACCCAGTACTTC. Its translation: CASSPRGVQETQYF. Full variable domain (rest looked up from reference TRBV5-4 and TRBJ2-5): ETGVTQSPTHLIKTRGQQVTLRCSSQSGHNTVSWYQQALGQGPQFIFQYYREEENGRGNFPPRFSGLQFPNYSSELNVNALELDDSALYLCASSPRGVQETQYFGPGTRLLVL.

The V and J genes are TRBV15 and TRBJ2-7, with D unresolved. The germline V and J ends were trimmed by 8 bases and 6 bases, with 17 bases remaining between them. The CDR3 runs to 13 residues. Germline V CDR1 and CDR2: LNHNV, YYDKDF (reference sequence). The CDR3 sequence: CATATRGKSEQYF. The CDR3 DNA follows: TGTGCCACCGCCACCCGCGGAAAAAGCGAGCAGTACTTC. Together with reference TRBV15 and TRBJ2-7, the CDR3 gives the full variable domain: DAMVIQNPRYQVTQFGKPVTLSCSQTLNHNVMYWYQQKSSQAPKLLFHYYDKDFNNEADTPDNFQSRRPNTSFCFLDIRSPGLGDTAMYLCATATRGKSEQYFGPGTRLTVT.

The DNA for the CDR3 is TGTGCCAGCTCCCCAAAAGGCTGGCAGACCCAGTACTTC. Translating it yields CASSPKGWQTQYF. The chain employs TRBV6-5 and TRBJ2-5; no reliable D call. Trimming took off 8 bases at V and 6 bases at J, with 16 bases between the two ends. The CDR3 runs 13 residues. Germline V gene lookup returns CDR1 MNHEY and CDR2 SVGAGI.

This clone has a single count. The V call is TRBV27, the J call TRBJ2-7; 8 bases fit TRBD2. Germline trimming cut 4 bases from V and 3 bases from J; bases unmatched to any gene: 11. Per the germline V gene, CDR1 is MNHEY and CDR2 is SMNVEV (reference sequence). The CDR3 totals 16 residues. DNA of the CDR3: TGTGCCAGCAGTTCCCCCCGTCGCGGGAGGAACTACGAGCAGTACTTC. Its translation is CASSSPRRGRNYEQYF.

The chain is built from TRBV18 and TRBJ1-3; tentative D call: TRBD1 (5 bases). CDR3 length equals 13 residues. Germline-derived CDR1 and CDR2 are KGHSH and LQKENI. V was trimmed by 1 base and J by 5 bases, leaving 6 bases between them. For the CDR3, the DNA is TGTGCCAGCTCACCACAGGGGAGAAACACCATATATTTT. Residues: CASSPQGRNTIYF.

This rearrangement joins TRBV6-5 to TRBJ2-3; 10 bases map to TRBD2. Germline trimming cut 6 bases from V and 4 bases from J; bases unmatched to any gene: 7. The CDR3 sequence is 15 residues long. The germline CDR1 and CDR2 sequences are MNHEY and SVGAGI. The CDR3 DNA sequence: TGTGCCAGCAGCGGGCTAGCGGGAGTTGCAGATACGCAGTATTTT. Amino acids: CASSGLAGVADTQYF.

In DNA, the CDR3 is TGTGCCAGCCGACGGAGGACAGATACGCAGTATTTT. Translating gives CASRRRTDTQYF. This chain joins TRBV6-1 and TRBJ2-3, with D perhaps TRBD2 (5 bases). The V gene lost 8 bases and the J gene lost 3 bases, with 9 bases spanning the gap. CDR3 length: 12 amino acids. Looked up from germline, CDR1 is MNHNS and CDR2 is SASEGT.

This sequence joins TRBV6-1 and TRBJ2-2, with D perhaps assigned TRBD1 or TRBD2 (6 bases each). V lost 7 bases, J lost 8 bases, and 17 bases lay in between. The CDR3 is 14 amino acids. Germline V gives CDR1 MNHNS, CDR2 SASEGT. The CDR3 here is CASIRERGPGELFF. Written as DNA, the CDR3 is TGTGCCAGCATTAGGGAACGGGGGCCTGGGGAGCTGTTTTTT.